Below, 29 T cell receptor beta chains from the same sample are listed, as sequenced in a study of control samples from healthy donors and cancer patients. Assay used: immunoSEQ multiplex PCR; TCRdb lists only in-frame clones, some missing. The repertoire holds more than 75,000 clones, with approximately 84% as singletons. Sample: PBMCs. Receptors were obtained from a man between 65 and 85 years old with lung cancer.

As for this clone: Other DNA sequences in this sample translate to the same CDR3. V usage is TRBV5-1 and J usage is TRBJ2-2, with 10 nucleotides matching TRBD1. The germline V gene encodes CDR1 SGHRS and CDR2 YFSETQ. The CDR3 covers 14 residues. J lost 6 bases, V lost 2 bases, and 1 base had no gene match. Written as DNA, the CDR3 is TGCGCCAGCAGCTTAGACAGGGGGCCCGGGGAGCTGTTTTTT. Translating gives CASSLDRGPGELFF.

This chain connects TRBV5-4 to TRBJ2-1, with 8 bases that match TRBD2. The CDR3 is 17 amino acids. The trim removed 2 bases at V and 0 bases at J, leaving 7 bases unmatched. Looked up from germline, CDR1 is SGHNT and CDR2 is YYREEE (reference sequence). CDR3 sequence (DNA): TGTGCCAGCAGCTTAGGACTAGCCCCTAGCTCCTACAATGAGCAGTTCTTC. The encoded protein is CASSLGLAPSSYNEQFF.

This chain uses TRBV5-1 with TRBJ2-3; D might be TRBD1 (6 bases). V gave up 4 bases and J gave up 2 bases, with 14 bases separating them. Germline values: CDR1 SGHRS, CDR2 YFSETQ. The CDR3 sequence is 15 residues long. CDR3 protein: CASSLLTGTTDTQYF. The CDR3 DNA is TGCGCCAGCAGCCTTTTGACAGGAACCACAGATACGCAGTATTTT.

The chain joins TRBV25-1 to TRBJ2-7; unclear D gene. CDR3 size: 11 residues. Trimming left V 5 bases short and J 3 bases short, with 5 bases between. Looked up from germline, CDR1 is MGHDK and CDR2 is SYGVNS. This CDR3 is CASSTVYEQYF. CDR3 nucleotides: TGTGCCAGCAGTACAGTCTACGAGCAGTACTTC.

In its sample, this clone was seen a few times. The gene calls are TRBV28 and TRBJ1-5, with no clear D. This CDR3 region has 13 residues. V lost 3 bases and J 4 bases, leaving 7 bases between the germline ends. Germline V CDR1 and CDR2: MDHEN, SYDVKM. CDR3 sequence reads: CASSLSGNQPQHF. The DNA for the CDR3 is TGTGCCAGCAGTTTGAGCGGGAATCAGCCCCAGCATTTT.

The CDR3 region is CASSLGRGLDNEQFF. The DNA of the CDR3 is TGCGCCAGCAGCTTGGGACGGGGGCTTGACAATGAGCAGTTCTTC. The chain is built from TRBV5-1 and TRBJ2-1; either TRBD1 or TRBD2 may supply D (6 bases each). There are 15 residues in the CDR3. V lost 0 bases and J 5 bases, leaving 12 bases between the germline ends. CDR1 SGHRS and CDR2 YFSETQ come from the germline V gene.

This clone was picked up a small number of times. In DNA form, the CDR3 reads TGTGCCAGCAGCTTAACGTACTTC. Protein: CASSLTYF. The rearrangement links TRBV7-3 to TRBJ2-4; D is uncertain. The CDR3 has 8 amino acids. Germline CDR1 reads SGHTA; CDR2 reads FQGTGA. With 0 bases removed from V and 15 bases from J, the gap between germline ends came to 0 bases.

The chain links TRBV29-1 to TRBJ2-1; D gene unclear. Trimming removed 4 bases at V and 7 bases at J, with 5 bases between. Germline lookup yields CDR1 SQVTM and CDR2 ANQGSEA. This CDR3 is built from 10 residues. CDR3 residues: CSVAHNEQFF. The DNA for the CDR3 is TGCAGCGTTGCCCATAATGAGCAGTTCTTC.

V is TRBV7-9 and J is TRBJ2-3, with 14 nucleotides matching TRBD2. The V gene end was trimmed by 5 bases and the J gene end by 7 bases; junction bases not matched to a gene: 11. Germline values: CDR1 SEHNR, CDR2 FQNEAQ (reference sequence). The CDR3 length is 17 residues. CDR3 bases: TGTGCCAGCAGCGCTCGGACTAGCGGGGGGTTAGAAAATACGCAGTATTTT. It codes for CASSARTSGGLENTQYF. Drawing the rest from reference TRBV7-9 and TRBJ2-3, the complete variable domain is DTGVSQNPRHKITKRGQNVTFRCDPISEHNRLYWYRQTLGQGPEFLTYFQNEAQLEKSRLLSDRFSAERPKGSFSTLEIQRTEQGDSAMYLCASSARTSGGLENTQYFGPGTRLTVL.

The CDR3 reads CASSLLRGAEVGTEAFF. In nucleotides, the CDR3 is TGTGCCAGCAGTTTACTTCGGGGGGCGGAGGTTGGCACTGAAGCTTTCTTT. The rearrangement uses TRBV28 and TRBJ1-1, with D maybe TRBD1 (6 bases). The CDR3 covers 17 residues. Trimming pared 2 bases from V and 4 bases from J, leaving 20 bases between. CDR1 MDHEN and CDR2 SYDVKM come from the germline V gene.

V gene TRBV10-1 combines with J gene TRBJ2-2; the match to TRBD1 covers 9 bases. V trimming: 8 bases; J trimming: 4 bases; junction bases outside the gene matches: 5. Germline lookup yields CDR1 WNHNN and CDR2 SYGVQD (reference sequence). This CDR3 comprises 14 residues. The CDR3 spells CASAGTGSTGELFF. CDR3 nucleotide sequence: TGCGCCAGCGCCGGGACAGGGTCCACCGGGGAGCTGTTTTTT.

The rearrangement joins TRBV19 to TRBJ2-5, with 8 bases lining up with TRBD1. This CDR3 has 15 amino acids. V lost 2 bases to trimming and J lost 4 bases; unmatched junction nucleotides: 6. Germline V gives CDR1 LNHDA, CDR2 SQIVND (reference sequence). CDR3 in DNA: TGTGCCAGTAGTATATCGCAGGGGGCGCGAGAGACCCAGTACTTC. As protein: CASSISQGARETQYF.

The chain uses TRBV5-3 and TRBJ1-1; D not resolved. TRBV5-3 is sorted into the ORF group, with uncertain function. This CDR3 spans 16 amino acids. The V and J ends lost 2 bases and 4 bases respectively, with 18 bases between them. The CDR3 loop reads CARSFDASGGPTEAFF. In nucleotides, the CDR3 is TGTGCCAGAAGCTTCGATGCCTCGGGCGGGCCCACTGAAGCTTTCTTT.

The J gene is TRBJ1-5, the V gene TRBV19; D remains unclear. The CDR3 is made up of 16 amino acids. Per the germline V gene, CDR1 is LNHDA and CDR2 is SQIVND (reference sequence). V was shortened by 1 base and J by 2 bases, with 12 bases between the two germline ends. The CDR3 spells CASSIGGGPGNQPQHF. CDR3 in DNA: TGTGCCAGTAGTATAGGTGGAGGACCCGGCAATCAGCCCCAGCATTTT.

The rearrangement joins TRBV3-1 (or the pseudogene TRBV3-2) to TRBJ2-5, with D tentatively TRBD2 (6 bases). The CDR3 consists of 15 residues. CDR1 and CDR2 (germline): LGHDT, YNNKEL (reference sequence). V gave up 1 base and J gave up 1 base, with 10 bases separating them. The CDR3 spells CASSQGWGLQETQYF. The CDR3 DNA follows: TGTGCCAGCAGCCAAGGCTGGGGACTCCAAGAGACCCAGTACTTC.

The genes are TRBV12-3 or TRBV12-4 and TRBJ1-1, with no clear D. This CDR3 comprises 11 residues. V was trimmed by 6 bases and J by 4 bases, leaving 6 bases between them. The CDR3 spells CASRRSTEAFF. The CDR3 DNA follows: TGTGCCAGCAGACGTAGCACTGAAGCTTTCTTT.

The rearrangement joins TRBV6-2 or TRBV6-3 to TRBJ2-7; 7 bases agree with TRBD2. The CDR3 length is 15 residues. V lost 6 bases and J lost 1; bases outside the gene matches: 9. The V gene's germline CDR1 is MNHEY and CDR2 SVGEGT. The CDR3 sequence: CASSPPAAGSYEQYF. The CDR3 DNA reads TGTGCCAGCAGCCCTCCAGCAGCGGGGTCCTACGAGCAGTACTTC.

The chain is built from TRBV3-1 (or the pseudogene TRBV3-2) and TRBJ1-1; D is unresolved. The germline V gene has CDR1 LGHDT and CDR2 YNNKEL (reference sequence). CDR3 length: 13 residues. V lost 6 bases and J lost 2, with 10 bases in between. Written as DNA, the CDR3 is TGTGCCAGCAGTCTCCAAGTTAACACTGAAGCTTTCTTT. It translates to CASSLQVNTEAFF.

The chain is built from TRBV7-9 and TRBJ1-5; D remains ambiguous. The germline gives CDR1 SEHNR, CDR2 FQNEAQ (reference sequence). This CDR3 has 14 amino acids. Trimming left V 1 base short and J 0 bases short, with 4 bases between. The CDR3, as DNA: TGTGCCAGCAGCTTAGACCATAGCAATCAGCCCCAGCATTTT. Translation gives CASSLDHSNQPQHF.

Comments on this clone: A junction end diverges from the germline sequence, so it may reflect a read error. This chain links TRBV7-4 with TRBJ1-2, with D perhaps TRBD1 (5 bases). The CDR3 loop spans 10 amino acids. Germline V lookup: CDR1 SGHVT, CDR2 SQSDAQ. CDR3 protein: CASSPRQRLF. DNA of the CDR3: TGTGCCAGCAGCCCTAGACAGCGTCTCTTC.

As to this clone: The same CDR3 also results from other DNA sequences found in this sample. The J gene is TRBJ2-2, the V gene TRBV11-3, with no clear D. V dropped 5 bases and J dropped 0 bases, with 7 bases sitting between them. CDR1 and CDR2 (germline): SGHNT, YENEEA. This CDR3 comprises 14 residues. CDR3 residues: CASSLGTNTGELFF. The DNA for the CDR3 is TGTGCCAGCAGCCTGGGGACGAACACCGGGGAGCTGTTTTTT.

The chain uses TRBV9 and TRBJ2-1; D is perhaps TRBD2 (5 bases). V shed 2 bases and J shed 0 bases, with 12 bases lying between them. Germline V lookup: CDR1 SGDLS, CDR2 YYNGEE. This CDR3 has 16 amino acids. The CDR3 spells CASSVLAPSSYNEQFF. Here the CDR3 DNA reads TGTGCCAGCAGCGTTTTAGCGCCCAGCTCCTACAATGAGCAGTTCTTC.

Points on this clone: At the DNA level, this CDR3 is encoded by other sequences in the same sample as well. This chain uses TRBV29-1 with TRBJ2-7; 7 nucleotides match TRBD1. In germline, CDR1 is SQVTM, CDR2 ANQGSEA. Losses at the gene ends were 0 bases for V and 2 bases for J; bases not matched to a gene: 7. The CDR3 has 15 residues. The CDR3 coding sequence is TGCAGCGTTGAAGATCAGCAGGGGGTGGCCTACGAGCAGTACTTC. It yields the protein CSVEDQQGVAYEQYF.

V is TRBV11-2 and J is TRBJ2-2; maybe TRBD1 (7 bases). Looked up from germline, CDR1 is SGHAT and CDR2 is FQNNGV. V was clipped by 2 bases and J by 5 bases, with 15 bases between them. The CDR3 loop spans 16 amino acids. The CDR3 DNA is TGTGCCAGCAGCTTAACGCGGGCAGGGGGGACCGGGGAGCTGTTTTTT. Protein product: CASSLTRAGGTGELFF. Together with reference TRBV11-2 and TRBJ2-2, the CDR3 gives the full variable domain: EAGVAQSPRYKIIEKRQSVAFWCNPISGHATLYWYQQILGQGPKLLIQFQNNGVVDDSQLPKDRFSAERLKGVDSTLKIQPAKLEDSAVYLCASSLTRAGGTGELFFGEGSRLTVL.

The chain recombines TRBV27 with TRBJ2-2; D gene ambiguous. The CDR3 sequence is 12 residues long. With 6 bases removed from V and 8 bases from J, the gap between germline ends came to 10 bases. The germline V gene has CDR1 MNHEY and CDR2 SMNVEV (reference sequence). CDR3 residues: CASRSLRGELFF. The CDR3 DNA reads as TGTGCCAGCAGGTCCCTGCGAGGGGAGCTGTTTTTT.

The chain couples TRBV30 to TRBJ1-5; 8 bases match TRBD1. Losses at the gene ends were 0 bases for V and 5 bases for J; bases not matched to a gene: 3. Germline lookup yields CDR1 GTSNPN and CDR2 SVGIG (reference sequence). The CDR3 runs 14 residues. This CDR3 is CAWSVAQGDQPQHF. CDR3 in DNA: TGTGCCTGGAGTGTTGCACAGGGGGATCAGCCCCAGCATTTT. Full variable domain (missing parts from reference TRBV30 and TRBJ1-5): SQTIHQWPATLVQPVGSPLSLECTVEGTSNPNLYWYRQAAGRGLQLLFYSVGIGQISSEVPQNLSASRPQDRQFILSSKKLLLSDSGFYLCAWSVAQGDQPQHFGDGTRLSIL.

The chain joins TRBV9 to TRBJ2-7; TRBD2 agrees at 7 bases. J gave up 6 bases and V 7 bases, and 1 base lay outside the gene matches. CDR3 length equals 10 residues. In germline, CDR1 is SGDLS, CDR2 YYNGEE. The CDR3 region is CASGGGEQYF. DNA of the CDR3: TGTGCCAGCGGGGGGGGCGAGCAGTACTTC.

J is TRBJ2-3 and V is TRBV18; no firm D call. CDR1 is KGHSH and CDR2 is LQKENI in the germline V gene. The CDR3 contains 13 residues. The V gene lost 5 bases and the J gene lost 4 bases, with 10 bases spanning the gap. CDR3 coding DNA: TGTGCCAGCTCATCCGATCGTCCAGATACGCAGTATTTT. Amino acid sequence: CASSSDRPDTQYF.

This chain joins TRBV7-8 and TRBJ2-3; TRBD1 aligns across 7 bases. The V gene's germline CDR1 is SGHVS and CDR2 FQNEAQ. This CDR3 region has 16 residues. The V segment lost 1 base and the J segment 2 bases; nucleotides outside the gene matches: 6. CDR3 in amino acids: CASSLESGQSTDTQYF. The CDR3 DNA reads as TGTGCCAGCAGCTTAGAATCGGGACAGTCCACAGATACGCAGTATTTT.